Listed below are T cell receptor beta chains from one sample, sequenced in a study of identical twins. TCRdb processed the 5' RACE reads anew with MiXCR; each CDR3 protein has one entry. The data contain 1.5 million to 2 million distinct CDR3 sequences, 32% of them singletons. Sequenced input: cord blood. Every receptor here comes from a newborn girl in good health. Each CDR3 is given with its conserved first and last residue. Each record gives: clone size, D gene, J gene, V gene, CDR3 protein, CDR3 DNA. The D gene is left open where the match is weak. Expanded clones get a size class; other rows say once, few or many, or leave the size out.

>few|.|TRBJ2-7|TRBV20-1
CSARPGQGYGTSAYEQYF
TGCAGTGCCCGACCGGGACAGGGGTACGGGACTAGCGCCTACGAGCAGTACTTC
>.|TRBD2|TRBJ2-7|TRBV20-1
CSALTGTRSNEQYF
TGCAGTGCTTTAACCGGGACTAGATCGAATGAGCAGTACTTC
>once|TRBD2|TRBJ2-1|TRBV20-1
CSAEWGGPSYNEQFF
TGCAGTGCTGAATGGGGAGGGCCGTCCTACAATGAGCAGTTCTTC
>once|TRBD2|TRBJ2-4|TRBV3-1
CASSQAGLAPNEQYF
TGTGCCAGCAGCCAGGCGGGACTAGCCCCAAATGAGCAGTACTTC
>.|TRBD2|TRBJ2-5|TRBV20-1
CSARPSGGGETQYF
TGCAGTGCTCGCCCTAGCGGGGGGGGAGAGACCCAGTACTTC
>.|.|TRBJ2-7|TRBV20-1
CRAGRRSPYEQYF
TGCAGGGCCGGACGGAGATCTCCCTACGAGCAGTACTTC
>.|TRBD2|TRBJ2-5|TRBV20-1
CSARGGASGSKETQYF
TGCAGTGCTAGGGGGGGGGCTAGCGGGAGTAAAGAGACCCAGTACTTC
>.|TRBD1|TRBJ2-5|TRBV5-1
CASSLASETGYVYF
TGCGCCAGCAGCTTGGCCTCGGAGACAGGGTACGTGTACTTC
>.|.|TRBJ2-3|TRBV7-9
CASSLVGRLLMGADTQYF
TGTGCCAGCAGCTTGGTGGGTCGACTGCTAATGGGGGCAGATACGCAGTATTTT
>.|.|TRBJ2-4|TRBV28
CASSRGQMRAPNEQYF
TGTGCCAGCAGTCGAGGACAGATGAGAGCCCCAAATGAGCAGTACTTC
>.|.|TRBJ2-7|TRBV28
CASSLEASWLSSYEQYF
TGTGCCAGCAGTTTAGAGGCTAGCTGGCTGAGCTCCTACGAGCAGTACTTC
>.|.|TRBJ2-1|TRBV14
CASSQDPAGGSYEQFF
TGTGCCAGCAGCCAAGATCCCGCAGGGGGGTCCTACGAGCAGTTCTTC
>many|.|TRBJ2-5|TRBV6-6
CASSSAGETQYF
TGTGCCAGCAGCTCAGCTGGGGAGACCCAGTACTTC
>.|TRBD2|TRBJ2-7|TRBV30
CTWSGGGASYEQYF
TGTACCTGGAGTGGCGGGGGGGCCTCCTACGAGCAGTACTTC
>few|TRBD2|TRBJ2-5|TRBV25-1
CASSEGTRVRRETQYF
TGTGCCAGCAGTGAGGGGACTAGAGTGAGGAGGGAGACCCAGTACTTC